The entry below gives a single T cell receptor beta chain sequence along with its context. The antigen remains undetermined. The naive CD8 fraction comprised CD45RO-negative cells positively selected for CCR7 and excluded terminally differentiated effector memory CD45RA+ cells. The donor population consisted of healthy HIV-negative adults with no recent acute infections or vaccinations. The sample belongs to a study of shared clonotypes between healthy human individuals. The study's findings and limits: Estimated clonotype richness was generally higher in naive than memory subsets.

V lost 6 bases, J lost 0 bases, and 9 bases lay in between. CDR1 and CDR2 (germline): MNHEY, SVGAGI. The CDR3 consists of 14 residues. Profiling relied on immunoSEQ multiplex PCR, and the TCRdb table lists in-frame clones only, not all of them. This repertoire shows 550,000 to 750,000 clones, nearly 97% found once; its top ten account for about 0.11%. The chain uses TRBV6-5 and TRBJ2-1, with no clear D. The source of this sequence is a woman under 40 in good health. Sample: naive CD8+ T cells sorted from blood. The CDR3 region has the DNA TGTGCCAGCAGGAAATTCAGCTCCTACAATGAGCAGTTCTTC. This codes for CASRKFSSYNEQFF.